This TCR beta chain is from a study of T cells after posttransplantation cyclophosphamide. Whole-study findings and limits: Skin or GI-infiltrating T cells shared few TRB sequences with blood. Recipient CMV seropositivity and CMV reactivation strongly tracked TRB clonality. Donor CD8+ memory clones often dominated recipient blood repertoires at later times.

The assay was immunoSEQ multiplex PCR, and TCRdb's table has in-frame clones only and misses some. Of 15,000 or so clones in the sample, roughly 93% are singletons; the top ten hold 0.5% to 0.6%. Cyclophosphamide on days +3 and +4 followed busulfan-fludarabine conditioning and a marrow graft. Comment on this clone: The antigen is not known.

The clonotype originates from a male patient in his sixties or seventies who received an allogeneic stem cell transplant from a related donor and was CMV-positive. Some of the T cells may derive from the graft donor. The specimen comprised CD4+ T cells sorted from blood, sampled after allogeneic stem cell transplant with posttransplant cyclophosphamide.

The CDR3 DNA is TGCAGCGCCCCCGGGACAACTATGAACACTGAAGCTTTCTTT. Residues: CSAPGTTMNTEAFF. The V gene is TRBV29-1, the J gene TRBJ1-1; a weak D match, TRBD1 (6 bases). The CDR3 has 14 residues. With 7 bases removed from V and 0 bases from J, the gap between germline ends came to 15 bases. Germline CDR1 and CDR2: SQVTM and ANQGSEA.